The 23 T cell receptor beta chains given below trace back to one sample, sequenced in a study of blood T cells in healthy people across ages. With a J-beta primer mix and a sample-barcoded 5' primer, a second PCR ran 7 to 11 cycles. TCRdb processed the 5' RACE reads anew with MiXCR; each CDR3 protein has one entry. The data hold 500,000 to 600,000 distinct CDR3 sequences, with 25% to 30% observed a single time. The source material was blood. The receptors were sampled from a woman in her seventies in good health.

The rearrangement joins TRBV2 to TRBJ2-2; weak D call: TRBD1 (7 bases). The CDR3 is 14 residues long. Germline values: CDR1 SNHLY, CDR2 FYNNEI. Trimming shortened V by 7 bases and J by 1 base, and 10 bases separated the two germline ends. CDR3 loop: CASTGDRNTGELFF. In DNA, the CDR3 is TGTGCCAGCACGGGGGACAGGAACACCGGGGAGCTGTTTTTT.

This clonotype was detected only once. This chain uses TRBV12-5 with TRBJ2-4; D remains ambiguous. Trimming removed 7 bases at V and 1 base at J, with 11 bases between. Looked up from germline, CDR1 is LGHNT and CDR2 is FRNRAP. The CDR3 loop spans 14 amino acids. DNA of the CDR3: TGTGCTAGTGTTTCTGACTGGGCCAAAAACATTCAGTACTTC. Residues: CASVSDWAKNIQYF.

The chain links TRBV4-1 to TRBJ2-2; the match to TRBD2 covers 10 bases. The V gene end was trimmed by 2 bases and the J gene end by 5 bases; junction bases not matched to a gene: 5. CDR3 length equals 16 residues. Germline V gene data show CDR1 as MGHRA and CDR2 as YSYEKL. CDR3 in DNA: TGCGCCAGCAGCCAACCTAGCGGGGGTGATACCGGGGAGCTGTTTTTT. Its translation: CASSQPSGGDTGELFF.

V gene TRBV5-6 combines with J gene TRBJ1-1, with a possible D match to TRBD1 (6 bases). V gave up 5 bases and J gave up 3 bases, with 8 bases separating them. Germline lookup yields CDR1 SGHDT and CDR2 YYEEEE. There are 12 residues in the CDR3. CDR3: CASSRQDTEAFF. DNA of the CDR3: TGTGCCAGCAGTAGACAGGACACTGAAGCTTTCTTT.

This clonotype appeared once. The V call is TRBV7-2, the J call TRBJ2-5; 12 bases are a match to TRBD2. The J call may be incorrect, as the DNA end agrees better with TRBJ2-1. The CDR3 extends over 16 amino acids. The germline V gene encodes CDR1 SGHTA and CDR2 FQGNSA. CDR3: CASSLLAGGGYNEQFF. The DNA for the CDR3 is TGTGCCAGCAGCCTACTAGCGGGGGGTGGATACAATGAGCAGTTCTTC.

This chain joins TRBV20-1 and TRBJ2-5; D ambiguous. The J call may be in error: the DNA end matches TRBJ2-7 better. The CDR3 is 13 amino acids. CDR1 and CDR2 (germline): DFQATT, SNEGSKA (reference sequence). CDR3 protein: CSARGPSTYEQYF. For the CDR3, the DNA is TGCAGTGCTAGAGGGCCCTCAACCTACGAGCAGTACTTC.

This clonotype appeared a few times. The CDR3 loop is CASSQAGSRTDTQYF. In DNA, the CDR3 is TGTGCCAGCAGCCAAGCAGGGAGCCGCACAGATACGCAGTATTTT. V is TRBV3-1 and J is TRBJ2-3, with D perhaps matching TRBD1 or TRBD2 (5 bases each). From germline, CDR1 is LGHDT and CDR2 YNNKEL (reference sequence). The V and J ends lost 1 base and 1 base respectively, with 9 bases between them. CDR3 length equals 15 residues.

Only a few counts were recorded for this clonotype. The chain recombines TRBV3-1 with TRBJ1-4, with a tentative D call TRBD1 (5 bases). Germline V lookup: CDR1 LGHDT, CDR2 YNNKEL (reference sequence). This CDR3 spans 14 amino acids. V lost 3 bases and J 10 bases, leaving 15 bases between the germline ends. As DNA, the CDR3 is TGTGCCAGCAGCCATTCAGGGCGGAAGGGAAAACTGTTTTTT. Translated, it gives CASSHSGRKGKLFF. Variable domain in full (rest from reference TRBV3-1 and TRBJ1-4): DTAVSQTPKYLVTQMGNDKSIKCEQNLGHDTMYWYKQDSKKFLKIMFSYNNKELIINETVPNRFSPKSPDKAHLNLHINSLELGDSAVYFCASSHSGRKGKLFFGSGTQLSVL.

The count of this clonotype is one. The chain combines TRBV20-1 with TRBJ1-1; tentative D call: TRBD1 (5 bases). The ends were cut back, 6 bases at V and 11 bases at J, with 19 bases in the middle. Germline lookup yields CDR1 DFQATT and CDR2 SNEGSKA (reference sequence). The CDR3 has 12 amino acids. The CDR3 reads CSAPGGIDGAFF. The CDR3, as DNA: TGCAGTGCCCCTGGGGGGATAGACGGCGCTTTCTTT.

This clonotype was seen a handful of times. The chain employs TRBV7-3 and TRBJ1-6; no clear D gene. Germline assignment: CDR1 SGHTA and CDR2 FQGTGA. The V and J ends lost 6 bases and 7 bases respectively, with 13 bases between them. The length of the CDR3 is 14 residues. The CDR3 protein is CASSPGGRNSPLHF. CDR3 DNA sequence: TGTGCCAGCAGTCCAGGTGGGCGAAATTCACCCCTCCACTTT.

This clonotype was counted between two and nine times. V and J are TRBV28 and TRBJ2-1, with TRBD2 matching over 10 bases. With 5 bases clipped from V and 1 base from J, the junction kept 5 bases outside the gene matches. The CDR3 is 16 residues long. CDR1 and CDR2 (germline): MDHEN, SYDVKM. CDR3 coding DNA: TGTGCCAGCAGTACTAGCGGGGCCGTTTCCTACAATGAGCAGTTCTTC. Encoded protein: CASSTSGAVSYNEQFF.

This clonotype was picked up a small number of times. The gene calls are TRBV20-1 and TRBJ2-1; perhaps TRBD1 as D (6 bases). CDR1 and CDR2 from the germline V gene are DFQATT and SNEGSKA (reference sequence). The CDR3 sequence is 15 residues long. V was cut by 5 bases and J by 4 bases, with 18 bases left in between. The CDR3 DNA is TGCAGTGCTCCAGACTCGGGACACGATTACAATGAGCAGTTCTTC. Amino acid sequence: CSAPDSGHDYNEQFF.

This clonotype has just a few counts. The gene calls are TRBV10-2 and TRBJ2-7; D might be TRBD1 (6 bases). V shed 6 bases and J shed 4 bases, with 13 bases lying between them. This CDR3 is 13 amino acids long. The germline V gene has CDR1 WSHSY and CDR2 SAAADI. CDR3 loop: CASRFRGGYEQYF. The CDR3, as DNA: TGCGCCAGCAGGTTCAGGGGTGGGTACGAGCAGTACTTC.

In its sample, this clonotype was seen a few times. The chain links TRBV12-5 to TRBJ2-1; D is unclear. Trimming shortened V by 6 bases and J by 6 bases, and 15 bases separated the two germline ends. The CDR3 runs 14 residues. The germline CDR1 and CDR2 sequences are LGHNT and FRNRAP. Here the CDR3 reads CASGGTRSVNEQFF. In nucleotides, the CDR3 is TGTGCTAGTGGGGGAACCCGTTCTGTCAATGAGCAGTTCTTC.

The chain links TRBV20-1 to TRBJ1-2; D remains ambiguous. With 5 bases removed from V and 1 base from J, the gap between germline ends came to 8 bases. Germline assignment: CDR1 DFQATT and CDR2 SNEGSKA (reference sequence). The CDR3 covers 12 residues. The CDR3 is CSAAPNNYGYTF. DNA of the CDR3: TGCAGTGCTGCACCAAATAACTATGGCTACACCTTC.

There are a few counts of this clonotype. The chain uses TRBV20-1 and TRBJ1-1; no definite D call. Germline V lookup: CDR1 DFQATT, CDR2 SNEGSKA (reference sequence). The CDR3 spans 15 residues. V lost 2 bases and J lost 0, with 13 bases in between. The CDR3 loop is CSARPSFPMNTEAFF. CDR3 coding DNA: TGCAGTGCTAGACCTTCCTTTCCCATGAACACTGAAGCTTTCTTT.

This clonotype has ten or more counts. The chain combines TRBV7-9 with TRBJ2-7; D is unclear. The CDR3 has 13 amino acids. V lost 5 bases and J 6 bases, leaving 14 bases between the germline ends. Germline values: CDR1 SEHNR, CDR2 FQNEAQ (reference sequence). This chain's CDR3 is CASSRGGSGEQYF. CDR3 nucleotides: TGTGCCAGCAGCCGAGGTGGCAGTGGCGAGCAGTACTTC.

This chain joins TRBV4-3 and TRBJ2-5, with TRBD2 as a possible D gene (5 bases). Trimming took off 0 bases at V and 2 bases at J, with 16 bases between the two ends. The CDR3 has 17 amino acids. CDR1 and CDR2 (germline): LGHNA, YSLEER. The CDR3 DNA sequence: TGCGCCAGCAGCCAAGAAGATCGAGGGCTGGGGCAAGAGACCCAGTACTTC. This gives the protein CASSQEDRGLGQETQYF.

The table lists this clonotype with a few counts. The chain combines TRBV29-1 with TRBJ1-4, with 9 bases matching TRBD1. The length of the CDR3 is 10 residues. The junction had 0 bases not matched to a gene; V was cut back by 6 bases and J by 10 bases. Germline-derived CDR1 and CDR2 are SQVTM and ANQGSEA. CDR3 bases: TGCAGCGTGGACAGGGGAAAACTGTTTTTT. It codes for CSVDRGKLFF.

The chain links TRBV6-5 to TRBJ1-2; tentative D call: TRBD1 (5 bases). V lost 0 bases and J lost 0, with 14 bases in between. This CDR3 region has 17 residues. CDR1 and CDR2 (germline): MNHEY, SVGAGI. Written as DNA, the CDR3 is TGTGCCAGCAGTTACTCCGGGACGGCTACAACTAACTATGGCTACACCTTC. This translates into CASSYSGTATTNYGYTF.

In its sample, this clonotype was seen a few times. The CDR3 region has the DNA TGTGCCAGCACCCTATTCGGGGGGCTGGCAAAACTGTTTTTT. It is translated as CASTLFGGLAKLFF. This rearrangement joins TRBV12-3 or TRBV12-4 to TRBJ1-4, with D possibly TRBD1 on 6 matching bases. The CDR3 loop spans 14 amino acids. V was shortened by 7 bases and J by 10 bases, with 19 bases between the two germline ends.

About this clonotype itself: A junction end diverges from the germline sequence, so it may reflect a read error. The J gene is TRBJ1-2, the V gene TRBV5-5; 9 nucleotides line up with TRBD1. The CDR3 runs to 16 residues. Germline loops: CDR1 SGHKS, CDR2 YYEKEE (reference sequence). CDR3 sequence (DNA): TGTGCCAGCAACTTGGTGGGGGACAGGGATAACTATGGCTACACCTTC. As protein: CASNLVGDRDNYGYTF.

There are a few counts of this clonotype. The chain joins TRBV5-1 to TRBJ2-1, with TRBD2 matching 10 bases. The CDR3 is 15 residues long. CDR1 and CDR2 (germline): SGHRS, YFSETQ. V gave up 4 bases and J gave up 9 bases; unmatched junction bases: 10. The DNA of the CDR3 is TGCGCCAGCAGCGCCGGGCTAGCGGGGGAATCTGAGCAGTTCTTC. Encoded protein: CASSAGLAGESEQFF.